Below are 21 T cell receptor beta chains sequenced from a single sample in a study of blood T cell repertoires in COVID-19. Some clones are missing from TCRdb's copy, which holds only in-frame ones; the method was immunoSEQ multiplex PCR. The top ten hold 3.5% to 5% of the sample, which has about 180,000 clones, about nine tenths seen once. The sequencing input was peripheral blood. The receptors derive from a woman in her twenties or thirties with acute or convalescent COVID-19.

The genes are TRBV12-3 or TRBV12-4 and TRBJ2-7; D is ambiguous. The CDR3 extends over 12 amino acids. The germline V and J ends were trimmed by 9 bases and 3 bases, with 12 bases remaining between them. Here the CDR3 DNA reads TGTGCCAGTGGAACAGTCGTCTACGAGCAGTACTTC. It is translated as CASGTVVYEQYF.

The chain combines TRBV11-1 with TRBJ2-3, with 14 positions matching TRBD2. After removal of 2 bases from V and 6 bases from J, the junction contained 4 bases not matched to a gene. CDR1 and CDR2 (germline): SGHAT, FQDESV (reference sequence). This CDR3 region has 16 residues. CDR3 nucleotide sequence: TGTGCCAGCAGCTTACCGGGACTAGCGGGAGTGGATACGCAGTATTTT. Protein product: CASSLPGLAGVDTQYF.

This chain joins TRBV7-8 and TRBJ1-2; possibly TRBD1 for D (6 bases). CDR1 is SGHVS, CDR2 FQNEAQ, per germline. The CDR3 covers 14 residues. Trimming removed 5 bases from V and 5 bases from J, with 15 bases in between. This CDR3 is CASSAQGTIYGYTF. CDR3 bases: TGTGCCAGCAGCGCACAGGGAACGATATATGGCTACACCTTC. The full variable domain, completed using reference TRBV7-8 and TRBJ1-2, is GAGVSQSPRYKVAKRGQDVALRCDPISGHVSLFWYQQALGQGPEFLTYFQNEAQLDKSGLPSDRFFAERPEGSVSTLKIQRTQQEDSAVYLCASSAQGTIYGYTFGSGTRLTVV.

The CDR3 reads CASRTDYEQYF. CDR3 DNA sequence: TGTGCCAGCCGGACAGATTACGAGCAGTACTTC. This chain links TRBV28 with TRBJ2-7, with D maybe TRBD1 (6 bases). This CDR3 spans 11 amino acids. CDR1 MDHEN and CDR2 SYDVKM come from the germline V gene. Trimming stripped 8 bases from V and 4 bases from J, with 9 bases between.

Comments on this clone: This may be a read error, as it is one base from a much larger clone. V is TRBV11-2 and J is TRBJ2-2; D is unresolved. CDR1 and CDR2 (germline): SGHAT, FQNNGV. Trimming shortened V by 4 bases and J by 3 bases, and 3 bases separated the two germline ends. This CDR3 is built from 12 residues. Here the CDR3 reads CASSSYTGELFF. CDR3 DNA: TGTGCCAGCAGCTCCTACACCGGGGAGCTGTTTTTT.

CDR3 nucleotides: TGTGCCAGCAGCTTTGACTGGAACTATGGCTACACCTTC. As protein: CASSFDWNYGYTF. This sequence joins TRBV7-2 and TRBJ1-2; no clear D gene. Germline V CDR1 and CDR2: SGHTA, FQGNSA. This CDR3 is built from 13 residues. V lost 3 bases to trimming and J lost 2 bases, with 7 bases between them.

V usage is TRBV3-1 (or the pseudogene TRBV3-2) and J usage is TRBJ1-1; D gene ambiguous. CDR3 size: 15 residues. CDR1 is LGHDT and CDR2 is YNNKEL in the germline V gene (reference sequence). V lost 3 bases to trimming and J lost 5 bases, with 16 bases between them. The DNA of the CDR3 is TGTGCCAGCAGCCACAAGAGGTCGGGAAGGACTGAAGCTTTCTTT. Residues: CASSHKRSGRTEAFF.

This clone has a count of ten or more. The genes are TRBV19 and TRBJ1-3; no firm D call. Germline V gene data show CDR1 as LNHDA and CDR2 as SQIVND (reference sequence). This CDR3 region has 15 residues. Trimming cost V 8 bases and J 0 bases, with 14 bases left between them. The CDR3 sequence is CASESGTDSGNTIYF. The CDR3 DNA follows: TGTGCCAGTGAATCAGGTACAGACTCTGGAAACACCATATATTTT.

The chain is built from TRBV11-3 and TRBJ2-5; no clear D gene. CDR3 length: 11 amino acids. CDR1 is SGHNT and CDR2 is YENEEA in the germline V gene. V was pared by 5 bases and J by 5 bases, with 6 bases between. In DNA, the CDR3 is TGTGCCAGCAGCGTTGAGGAGACCCAGTACTTC. Translating it yields CASSVEETQYF.

The rearrangement links TRBV5-5 to TRBJ2-7; no firm D call. Trimming shortened V by 3 bases and J by 2 bases, and 3 bases separated the two germline ends. Germline CDR1 SGHKS, CDR2 YYEKEE (reference sequence). The CDR3 is 11 amino acids. The CDR3 protein is CASSSTYEQYF. CDR3 bases: TGTGCCAGCAGCTCAACCTACGAGCAGTACTTC.

The chain uses TRBV3-1 (or the pseudogene TRBV3-2) and TRBJ1-3; no definite D call. The CDR3 is 14 residues long. The germline V and J ends were trimmed by 3 bases and 2 bases, with 8 bases remaining between them. Germline values: CDR1 LGHDT, CDR2 YNNKEL (reference sequence). CDR3 amino acids: CASSHNIAGNTIYF. CDR3 DNA sequence: TGTGCCAGCAGCCATAACATCGCTGGAAACACCATATATTTT.

The J gene is TRBJ1-6, the V gene TRBV27; D call uncertain. This CDR3 is built from 12 residues. From germline, CDR1 is MNHEY and CDR2 SMNVEV (reference sequence). The germline V and J ends were trimmed by 2 bases and 6 bases, with 2 bases remaining between them. The CDR3 reads CASSLLNSPLHF. As DNA, the CDR3 is TGTGCCAGCAGTTTACTTAATTCACCCCTCCACTTT.

The rearrangement joins TRBV5-4 to TRBJ2-1; D uncertain. The CDR3 runs to 15 residues. V dropped 0 bases and J dropped 7 bases, with 14 bases sitting between them. CDR1 is SGHNT and CDR2 is YYREEE in the germline V gene (reference sequence). This CDR3 is CASSLGGLQPNEQFF. The CDR3, as DNA: TGTGCCAGCAGCTTGGGTGGCCTCCAACCGAATGAGCAGTTCTTC.

In regard to this clone: One end of the junction does not line up with germline, which may come from a read error. The same CDR3 is also encoded by other DNA sequences in this sample. The gene calls are TRBV15 and TRBJ2-3, with D maybe TRBD1 (5 bases). The CDR3 has 15 residues. CDR1 is LNHNV and CDR2 is YYDKDF in the germline V gene (reference sequence). CDR3 nucleotide sequence: TGCGCCACCAGCAGAACCTTGACAGTCACAGATACGCAGTATTTT. Its protein is CATSRTLTVTDTQYF.

The chain recombines TRBV5-1 with TRBJ2-5; D not resolved. CDR3 length: 12 amino acids. From germline, CDR1 is SGHRS and CDR2 YFSETQ. Trimming took 2 bases from V and 5 from J, leaving 7 bases between them. The CDR3 bases are TGCGCCAGCAGCTTTACCCAGGAGACCCAGTACTTC. It specifies CASSFTQETQYF.

This clone has a handful of counts. This sequence joins TRBV5-5 and TRBJ2-7; no reliable D call. Trimming took off 7 bases at V and 2 bases at J, with 10 bases between the two ends. The CDR3 spans 12 residues. Looked up from germline, CDR1 is SGHKS and CDR2 is YYEKEE (reference sequence). Here the CDR3 reads CASENLPYEQYF. CDR3 coding DNA: TGTGCCAGCGAGAACCTCCCCTACGAGCAGTACTTC.

V gene TRBV30 combines with J gene TRBJ2-1, with TRBD2 matching 11 bases. CDR3 length equals 14 residues. Germline V gene lookup returns CDR1 GTSNPN and CDR2 SVGIG (reference sequence). V dropped 7 bases and J dropped 4; count of bases not matched to a gene: 6. CDR3 protein: CASDSGRGYNEQFF. The CDR3 DNA is TGTGCCTCGGATAGCGGGAGGGGTTACAATGAGCAGTTCTTC.

The V and J genes are TRBV7-2 and TRBJ2-3; D possibly corresponds to TRBD1 (6 bases). Per germline, CDR1 SGHTA and CDR2 FQGNSA. There are 17 residues in the CDR3. The germline V and J ends were trimmed by 6 bases and 6 bases, with 25 bases remaining between them. CDR3 region: CASSLTATTGVVDTQYF. The CDR3, as DNA: TGTGCCAGCAGTTTAACCGCCACGACAGGAGTTGTGGATACGCAGTATTTT.

V usage is TRBV18 and J usage is TRBJ2-7; weak D call: TRBD1 (5 bases). V was shortened by 4 bases and J by 6 bases, with 13 bases between the two germline ends. The germline CDR1 and CDR2 sequences are KGHSH and LQKENI. The CDR3 covers 13 residues. CDR3: CASSRDSLGEQYF. As DNA, the CDR3 is TGTGCCAGCTCACGCGACAGCCTGGGCGAGCAGTACTTC. The variable domain in full, completed from reference TRBV18 and TRBJ2-7, reads NAGVMQNPRHLVRRRGQEARLRCSPMKGHSHVYWYRQLPEEGLKFMVYLQKENIIDESGMPKERFSAEFPKEGPSILRIQQVVRGDSAAYFCASSRDSLGEQYFGPGTRLTVT.

This chain links TRBV7-2 with TRBJ1-5, with D possibly being TRBD1 (5 bases). The ends were cut back, 1 base at V and 6 bases at J, with 13 bases in the middle. CDR1 is SGHTA and CDR2 is FQGNSA in the germline V gene. The CDR3 totals 15 residues. The CDR3 protein is CASSLDLGGFQPQHF. CDR3 bases: TGTGCCAGCAGCTTAGATCTCGGGGGGTTTCAGCCCCAGCATTTT.

The chain carries TRBV25-1 and TRBJ2-7; 10 bases line up with TRBD1. Trimming at V came to 2 bases and at J to 5 bases, leaving 9 bases not matched to a gene. Per germline, CDR1 MGHDK and CDR2 SYGVNS. The CDR3 is 16 amino acids. CDR3: CASSERGDRGFHEQYF. CDR3 DNA: TGTGCCAGCAGTGAAAGGGGGGACAGGGGTTTCCACGAGCAGTACTTC.